This T cell receptor (beta chain) was captured by sequencing in a study of blood T cell repertoires in COVID-19. With 5 bases removed from V and 3 bases from J, the gap between germline ends came to 8 bases. The CDR3 consists of 13 residues. Measured with immunoSEQ multiplex PCR; TCRdb has only the in-frame clones, and not every one. The sample yields about 430,000 clones, approximately 88% seen once. The rearrangement joins TRBV12-3 or TRBV12-4 to TRBJ2-4, with D possibly TRBD1 on 6 matching bases. The material sequenced was PBMCs or T cells enriched from blood (not recorded which). This receptor was identified in a woman aged 25-40 years with acute COVID-19. The CDR3 loop is CASSRDNKNIQYF. The CDR3 DNA reads as TGTGCCAGCAGTCGGGACAACAAAAACATTCAGTACTTC.